The entry below gives a single TCR beta chain sequence along with its context. This CDR3 contains 15 residues. V lost 6 bases, J lost 2 bases, and 15 bases lay in between. CDR1 is SEHNR, CDR2 FQNEAQ, per germline (reference sequence). Sequencing used immunoSEQ multiplex PCR; TCRdb keeps in-frame clones, though not all of them. The table records about 130,000 clones, roughly three quarters of them present only once. This entry belongs to a study of blood T cell repertoires in COVID-19. The chain couples TRBV7-9 to TRBJ2-3, with D perhaps TRBD1 (7 bases). Sequencing used peripheral blood. This receptor was obtained from an elderly man with acute or convalescent COVID-19. For the CDR3, the DNA is TGTGCCAGCAGACGGGGGACAGCATACACAGATACGCAGTATTTT. This translates into CASRRGTAYTDTQYF.